The 29 T cell receptor beta chains in this list originate from one sample, sequenced in a study of neurological immune-mediated disorders. A single record per CDR3 protein comes from TCRdb applying MiXCR to the 5' RACE reads. The sample has more than 55,000 distinct CDR3 sequences; nearly 25% are singletons. Described time point: technical triplicate 2. Sequencing was carried out using PBMCs. These receptors originate from a man aged 55 to 70 with HTLV-1-associated myelopathy (HAM/TSP).

In regard to this clonotype: Just one base apart from a much larger clone, this may be a read error. Since the CDR3 does not end with the conserved phenylalanine or tryptophan, this likely comes from a read error. The chain couples TRBV12-3 or TRBV12-4 to TRBJ2-1, with 12 bases matching TRBD2. Trimming cost V 4 bases and J 8 bases; bases outside gene matches: 3. CDR3 size: 14 residues. This CDR3 is CASSSLAGGHEQFL. The CDR3 DNA reads TGTGCCAGCAGTTCTCTAGCGGGAGGGCATGAGCAGTTCTTA.

This clonotype was observed at least ten times. This rearrangement joins TRBV20-1 to TRBJ2-3; D assignment may be TRBD1 or TRBD2 (5 bases each). Germline V gene sequence: CDR1 DFQATT, CDR2 SNEGSKA (reference sequence). V dropped 5 bases and J dropped 5 bases, with 32 bases sitting between them. CDR3 length: 19 residues. The CDR3 DNA reads TGCAGTGCTGCTCCGGGACCCCAGCACACGAACCCAAAAAGAGATACGCAGTATTTT. Translated, it gives CSAAPGPQHTNPKRDTQYF.

The table lists this clonotype with many counts. The V gene is TRBV6-2 or TRBV6-3, the J gene TRBJ2-5, with D perhaps matching TRBD1 (5 bases). This CDR3 contains 15 residues. Germline V gives CDR1 MNHEY, CDR2 SVGEGT. V shed 2 bases and J shed 4 bases, with 14 bases lying between them. The CDR3 bases are TGTGCCAGCAGTTACGCAGGGATTTCGTCAGAGACCCAGTACTTC. Amino acid sequence: CASSYAGISSETQYF.

In its sample, this clonotype was seen many times. V usage is TRBV10-2 and J usage is TRBJ1-4; the D gene is possibly TRBD1 (5 bases). From germline, CDR1 is WSHSY and CDR2 SAAADI. The V end lost 0 bases, the J end lost 5 bases, and 13 bases lay between the germline ends. CDR3 size: 16 residues. The CDR3, as DNA: TGCGCCAGCAGTGAGTCTAGCGGCAGGGTGAATGAAAAACTGTTTTTT. Residues: CASSESSGRVNEKLFF.

This clonotype was picked up many times. This chain connects TRBV28 to TRBJ2-1, with D perhaps matching TRBD1 (5 bases). This CDR3 spans 15 amino acids. V was cut by 3 bases and J by 7 bases, with 16 bases left in between. Germline V gene data show CDR1 as MDHEN and CDR2 as SYDVKM. CDR3 DNA sequence: TGTGCCAGCAGTTTTAGGGGTACTCGGATGAATGAGCAGTTCTTC. This sequence encodes CASSFRGTRMNEQFF.

This clonotype was recorded many times. This sequence joins TRBV10-3 and TRBJ2-7, with D unclear. Germline CDR1 reads ENHRY; CDR2 reads SYGVKD. V lost 2 bases, J lost 6 bases, and 11 bases lay in between. This CDR3 comprises 13 residues. As DNA, the CDR3 is TGTGCCATCAGTGAGACCAGCCCCCGCGAGCAGTACTTC. This codes for CAISETSPREQYF.

This clonotype was observed at least ten times. This chain uses TRBV5-1 with TRBJ2-7; D gene unclear. The CDR3 runs 15 residues. V lost 1 base, J lost 5 bases, and 16 bases lay in between. Germline CDR1 reads SGHRS; CDR2 reads YFSETQ. CDR3 sequence: CASSLTLPGLDEQYF. The CDR3 coding sequence is TGCGCCAGCAGCTTGACGCTACCGGGTCTAGACGAGCAGTACTTC.

This clonotype was seen at least ten times. The gene calls are TRBV20-1 and TRBJ1-5; perhaps TRBD1 as D (5 bases). CDR3 length: 13 residues. Looked up from germline, CDR1 is DFQATT and CDR2 is SNEGSKA (reference sequence). Between the trimmed V and J ends, which lost 2 bases and 14 bases, there was a span of 19 bases. In nucleotides, the CDR3 is TGCAGTGCTAGACCTAACCACAGGTCGCTGGAGCATTTT. Encoded protein: CSARPNHRSLEHF.

Of note for this clonotype: This sequence may be a read error, since a much larger clone differs from it by one base. The chain recombines TRBV20-1 with TRBJ2-7; TRBD2 is a possible D gene (5 bases). The V and J ends lost 0 bases and 3 bases respectively, with 12 bases between them. The length of the CDR3 is 14 residues. In germline, CDR1 is DFQATT, CDR2 SNEGSKA (reference sequence). The CDR3 loop reads CSARDWGVDYEQYF. The CDR3 DNA is TGCAGTGCTAGAGATTGGGGAGTCGACTACGAGCAGTACTTC.

This clonotype was observed at least ten times. The chain recombines TRBV5-1 with TRBJ2-1; D is unresolved. Germline V lookup: CDR1 SGHRS, CDR2 YFSETQ. The V end lost 1 base, the J end lost 7 bases, and 12 bases lay between the germline ends. This CDR3 is 14 amino acids long. The CDR3 reads CASSLMVAENEQFF. CDR3 nucleotide sequence: TGCGCCAGCAGCTTGATGGTAGCCGAGAATGAGCAGTTCTTC.

This clonotype has just a few counts. The V call is TRBV5-1, the J call TRBJ1-1, with D possibly matching TRBD1 (5 bases). The germline gives CDR1 SGHRS, CDR2 YFSETQ. The ends were cut back, 2 bases at V and 1 base at J, with 9 bases in the middle. The CDR3 extends over 14 amino acids. The CDR3 protein is CASSFGHQNTEAFF. CDR3 bases: TGCGCCAGCAGCTTCGGACACCAGAACACTGAAGCTTTCTTT.

Ten or more counts support this clonotype. V gene TRBV29-1 combines with J gene TRBJ1-5; a possible D gene is TRBD1 (6 bases). V was trimmed by 4 bases and J by 7 bases, leaving 14 bases between them. This CDR3 region has 13 residues. Germline V gene sequence: CDR1 SQVTM, CDR2 ANQGSEA. The CDR3 DNA reads TGCAGCGTTGGTAACAGGGCTGGGCAGCCCCAGCATTTT. It is translated as CSVGNRAGQPQHF.

CDR3 sequence reads: CASSVRGDPSETQYF. The DNA for the CDR3 is TGTGCCAGCAGCGTCCGGGGGGATCCCAGCGAGACCCAGTACTTC. This chain uses TRBV5-4 with TRBJ2-5; 7 bases are a match to TRBD2. The V gene end was trimmed by 4 bases and the J gene end by 5 bases; junction bases not matched to a gene: 11. Germline V gene data show CDR1 as SGHNT and CDR2 as YYREEE (reference sequence). The CDR3 runs to 15 residues. Together with reference TRBV5-4 and TRBJ2-5, the CDR3 gives the full variable domain: ETGVTQSPTHLIKTRGQQVTLRCSSQSGHNTVSWYQQALGQGPQFIFQYYREEENGRGNFPPRFSGLQFPNYSSELNVNALELDDSALYLCASSVRGDPSETQYFGPGTRLLVL.

This clonotype has a count of ten or more. The CDR3 nucleotides are TGTGCCAGCCGGGACACCGGAGAGACTGAAGCTTTCTTT. As protein: CASRDTGETEAFF. The chain joins TRBV28 to TRBJ1-1, with a weak D call TRBD1 (6 bases). The CDR3 is 13 residues long. Trimming pared 8 bases from V and 5 bases from J, leaving 15 bases between. The germline CDR1 and CDR2 sequences are MDHEN and SYDVKM.

At least ten counts were recorded for this clonotype. The chain links TRBV20-1 to TRBJ2-5; weak D call: TRBD2 (6 bases). From germline, CDR1 is DFQATT and CDR2 SNEGSKA (reference sequence). Between the trimmed V and J ends, which lost 6 bases and 5 bases, there was a span of 25 bases. The CDR3 contains 16 residues. The CDR3 is CSAHPGVAVLGETQYF. CDR3 DNA sequence: TGCAGTGCCCACCCTGGGGTAGCGGTCCTAGGGGAGACCCAGTACTTC.

This clonotype appeared many times. The chain uses TRBV7-2 and TRBJ1-3; 7 positions match TRBD1. Unmatched junction bases numbered 6, after V lost 4 bases and J lost 0 bases. The germline CDR1 and CDR2 sequences are SGHTA and FQGNSA. The CDR3 length is 16 residues. This chain's CDR3 is CASSSTGVGSGNTIYF. In nucleotides, the CDR3 is TGTGCCAGCAGCTCAACAGGGGTGGGCTCTGGAAACACCATATATTTT.

There are many counts of this clonotype. The rearrangement uses TRBV10-3 and TRBJ2-3, with TRBD1 identical over 7 bases. The CDR3 length is 15 residues. Germline assignment: CDR1 ENHRY and CDR2 SYGVKD. Losses at the gene ends were 6 bases for V and 2 bases for J; bases not matched to a gene: 8. CDR3 sequence: CAISKRDRPTDTQYF. The CDR3 nucleotides are TGTGCCATCAGCAAACGGGACAGACCCACAGATACGCAGTATTTT.

This clonotype occurred many times. The genes are TRBV20-1 and TRBJ2-3, with D unresolved. V was trimmed by 6 bases and J by 6 bases, leaving 10 bases between them. The CDR3 sequence is 11 residues long. CDR1 and CDR2 from the germline V gene are DFQATT and SNEGSKA (reference sequence). The CDR3 DNA reads as TGCAGTGCCGGTCTGCGGGATACGCAGTATTTT. This translates into CSAGLRDTQYF.

This clonotype has ten or more counts. This rearrangement joins TRBV9 to TRBJ2-1; D is unresolved. The CDR3 contains 14 residues. Trimming took 4 bases from V and 7 from J, leaving 15 bases between them. Per germline, CDR1 SGDLS and CDR2 YYNGEE. CDR3 nucleotides: TGTGCCAGCAGCATAACCGGGTCCCGAAATGAGCAGTTCTTC. Its translation: CASSITGSRNEQFF.

This clonotype was counted a few times. The chain employs TRBV5-1 and TRBJ2-1, with 7 bases aligning to TRBD2. Trimming removed 0 bases from V and 0 bases from J; junction bases left unmatched: 6. This CDR3 comprises 17 residues. Germline V gene data show CDR1 as SGHRS and CDR2 as YFSETQ. The CDR3 nucleotides are TGCGCCAGCAGCTTGGACCTGGGCGGGAGCTCCTACAATGAGCAGTTCTTC. Encoded protein: CASSLDLGGSSYNEQFF.

This clonotype was seen at least ten times. The J gene is TRBJ1-5, the V gene TRBV3-1; tentative D call: TRBD1 (6 bases). CDR1 LGHDT and CDR2 YNNKEL come from the germline V gene (reference sequence). Trimming pared 1 base from V and 4 bases from J, leaving 8 bases between. The CDR3 has 14 amino acids. The CDR3 DNA reads TGTGCCAGCAGCCAAGGGGGGCAAAATCAGCCCCAGCATTTT. Its translation: CASSQGGQNQPQHF.

This clonotype was seen ten or more times. The rearrangement links TRBV10-3 to TRBJ2-4, with a weak D call TRBD1 (6 bases). The length of the CDR3 is 13 residues. V lost 11 bases to trimming and J lost 1 base, with 12 bases between them. CDR1 is ENHRY, CDR2 SYGVKD, per germline. The CDR3 protein is CAAQGSAKNIQYF. The CDR3 region has the DNA TGTGCCGCACAGGGTTCGGCCAAAAACATTCAGTACTTC.

This clonotype appeared many times. The chain employs TRBV5-1 and TRBJ2-1, with D perhaps TRBD1 or TRBD2 (5 bases each). CDR1 SGHRS and CDR2 YFSETQ come from the germline V gene. The CDR3 has 16 residues. The V end lost 4 bases, the J end lost 6 bases, and 20 bases lay between the germline ends. Here the CDR3 reads CASSPSGTALINEQFF. The CDR3 DNA sequence: TGCGCCAGCAGCCCCTCCGGGACGGCCCTCATCAATGAGCAGTTCTTC.

This clonotype was recorded once. The genes are TRBV10-3 and TRBJ2-3; 8 nucleotides match TRBD2. The trim removed 8 bases at V and 0 bases at J, leaving 13 bases unmatched. CDR1 and CDR2 from the germline V gene are ENHRY and SYGVKD. The CDR3 length is 17 residues. The CDR3 here is CAIGASGRDRSTDTQYF. The CDR3, as DNA: TGTGCCATCGGCGCTAGCGGGCGAGATCGAAGCACAGATACGCAGTATTTT.

At least ten counts were recorded for this clonotype. The chain recombines TRBV5-1 with TRBJ1-1; D uncertain. Deletions cut 0 bases from V and 4 bases from J, with 13 bases between. There are 15 residues in the CDR3. Germline V lookup: CDR1 SGHRS, CDR2 YFSETQ. CDR3 amino acids: CASSLAQVGGTEAFF. DNA for the CDR3: TGCGCCAGCAGCTTGGCCCAGGTCGGTGGCACTGAAGCTTTCTTT.

This clonotype was seen at least ten times. V gene TRBV20-1 combines with J gene TRBJ1-5; TRBD1 matches 7 bases. CDR1 DFQATT and CDR2 SNEGSKA come from the germline V gene (reference sequence). This CDR3 contains 14 residues. The junction had 8 bases not matched to a gene; V was cut back by 6 bases and J by 3 bases. The CDR3 loop reads CSARQGDYNQPQHF. In nucleotides, the CDR3 is TGCAGTGCCAGGCAGGGGGACTACAATCAGCCCCAGCATTTT.

Ten or more counts support this clonotype. V usage is TRBV28 and J usage is TRBJ1-2; D unclear. CDR1 and CDR2 from the germline V gene are MDHEN and SYDVKM. Trimming removed 7 bases at V and 8 bases at J, with 17 bases between. CDR3 length: 13 amino acids. CDR3 sequence (DNA): TGTGCCAGCACCCCTGGGGTTAAGGAAGGCTACACCTTC. Encoded protein: CASTPGVKEGYTF.

This clonotype was recorded at least ten times. The J gene is TRBJ2-2, the V gene TRBV29-1; a weak D match, TRBD1 (7 bases). V gave up 4 bases and J gave up 6 bases, with 15 bases separating them. Germline CDR1 SQVTM, CDR2 ANQGSEA. The CDR3 totals 14 residues. This chain's CDR3 is CSVGQGGYSGELFF. The CDR3 bases are TGCAGCGTTGGACAGGGAGGTTATTCCGGGGAGCTGTTTTTT.

This clonotype has ten or more counts. The V and J genes are TRBV2 and TRBJ2-2; D remains ambiguous. V lost 11 bases and J 4 bases, leaving 17 bases between the germline ends. CDR3 length equals 14 residues. CDR1 and CDR2 (germline): SNHLY, FYNNEI. The CDR3 DNA reads as TGTGCCGGCCACCCGGCTTCGGGCACCGGGGAGCTGTTTTTT. Its protein is CAGHPASGTGELFF.